These 12 T cell receptor beta chains originate from one sample sequenced in a study of regulatory T cells in long-lasting Graves disease. Time point in this sample: persistent/refractory GD, antithyroid drugs over 5 years with positive TRAb. The TCR library was made from RNA extracted from PBMCs. Both iRepertoire HTBI primers and Arm-PCR of CDR3 regions were used to build the TCR beta libraries. TCRdb itself ran the multiplex PCR reads through MiXCR, one entry per CDR3 protein. The table shows a few hundred thousand distinct CDR3 sequences, with 23% occurring only once. Material: peripheral blood mononuclear cells (PBMCs), obtained when the disease was refractory, from a patient treated with antithyroid drugs. These receptors all stem from a female donor with Graves disease.

This clonotype has just a few counts. V gene TRBV19 combines with J gene TRBJ1-5; tentatively, D is TRBD1 (6 bases). Trimming took 10 bases from V and 0 from J, leaving 13 bases between them. The germline V gene encodes CDR1 LNHDA and CDR2 SQIVND (reference sequence). The CDR3 length is 14 residues. The CDR3 DNA follows: TGTGCCACCGACTCAGGGGCTAGCAATCAGCCCCAGCATTTT. The encoded protein is CATDSGASNQPQHF.

This clonotype was counted many times. J is TRBJ2-5 and V is TRBV7-9; D unresolved. The V gene's germline CDR1 is SEHNR and CDR2 FQNEAQ (reference sequence). Trimming shortened V by 4 bases and J by 1 base, and 4 bases separated the two germline ends. The CDR3 contains 12 residues. CDR3 coding DNA: TGTGCCAGCAGCTCACCCCAAGAGACCCAGTACTTC. Translated: CASSSPQETQYF.

This chain links TRBV20-1 with TRBJ2-5; TRBD1 might be the D (6 bases). Germline V CDR1 and CDR2: DFQATT, SNEGSKA (reference sequence). V lost 0 bases and J 9 bases, leaving 17 bases between the germline ends. The CDR3 has 14 residues. Written as DNA, the CDR3 is TGCAGTGCTAGAGACATTAGCGCCGAGGGGGCCCAGTACTTC. The encoded protein is CSARDISAEGAQYF.

This clonotype came up many times. The genes are TRBV28 and TRBJ2-6; D possibly corresponds to TRBD2 (5 bases). The CDR3 totals 20 residues. Per the germline V gene, CDR1 is MDHEN and CDR2 is SYDVKM. Trimming removed 8 bases at V and 0 bases at J, with 26 bases between. CDR3 DNA sequence: TGTGCCAGCCATAATCCCGGGGATCCTAGGCGTAGCTCTGGGGCCAACGTCCTGACTTTC. Protein: CASHNPGDPRRSSGANVLTF. The full variable domain, in which reference TRBV28 and TRBJ2-6 provide the parts outside the CDR3, is DVKVTQSSRYLVKRTGEKVFLECVQDMDHENMFWYRQDPGLGLRLIYFSYDVKMKEKGDIPEGYSVSREKKERFSLILESASTNQTSMYLCASHNPGDPRRSSGANVLTFGAGSRLTVL.

This clonotype showed up many times. The V call is TRBV24-1, the J call TRBJ2-5; 8 nucleotides line up with TRBD1. Germline lookup yields CDR1 KGHDR and CDR2 SFDVKD. CDR3 length: 16 residues. The V segment lost 4 bases and the J segment 4 bases; nucleotides outside the gene matches: 10. The CDR3 DNA follows: TGTGCCACCAGTGACGGACAGGGCGGGGTGAGAGAGACCCAGTACTTC. Translating gives CATSDGQGGVRETQYF.

The chain is built from TRBV20-1 and TRBJ2-7, with 8 bases identical to TRBD2. Trimming at V came to 6 bases and at J to 1 base, leaving 14 bases not matched to a gene. The germline CDR1 and CDR2 sequences are DFQATT and SNEGSKA (reference sequence). The CDR3 length is 16 residues. In nucleotides, the CDR3 is TGCAGTGCCATTTACATTCCGGGGGGGCAGTCCTACGAGCAGTACTTC. Translation gives CSAIYIPGGQSYEQYF.

The CDR3: CASSLLGQNTRETQYF. Here the CDR3 DNA reads TGTGCCAGCAGCTTACTGGGACAAAATACCCGTGAGACCCAGTACTTC. The chain carries TRBV7-9 and TRBJ2-5; TRBD1 might be the D (6 bases). CDR1 and CDR2 from the germline V gene are SEHNR and FQNEAQ (reference sequence). The ends were cut back, 2 bases at V and 5 bases at J, with 18 bases in the middle. This CDR3 comprises 16 residues. Full variable domain (remainder filled in from reference TRBV7-9 and TRBJ2-5): DTGVSQNPRHKITKRGQNVTFRCDPISEHNRLYWYRQTLGQGPEFLTYFQNEAQLEKSRLLSDRFSAERPKGSFSTLEIQRTEQGDSAMYLCASSLLGQNTRETQYFGPGTRLLVL.

A few counts support this clonotype. This chain connects TRBV12-3 or TRBV12-4 to TRBJ2-2; 9 positions match TRBD2. V lost 1 base to trimming and J lost 3 bases; unmatched junction nucleotides: 6. This CDR3 is 17 amino acids long. CDR3 nucleotide sequence: TGTGCCAGCAGTTTAGAGGGGCGCGGGGGGGACACCGGGGAGCTGTTTTTT. It yields the protein CASSLEGRGGDTGELFF.

This chain joins TRBV5-1 and TRBJ1-2; D is possibly TRBD1 (5 bases). CDR1 SGHRS and CDR2 YFSETQ come from the germline V gene. V dropped 7 bases and J dropped 6 bases, with 19 bases sitting between them. This CDR3 spans 14 amino acids. The CDR3 DNA is TGCGCCAGCGCAATAGAGTCAGGGTGGGATGGCTACACCTTC. This codes for CASAIESGWDGYTF. Drawing the rest from reference TRBV5-1 and TRBJ1-2, the complete variable domain is KAGVTQTPRYLIKTRGQQVTLSCSPISGHRSVSWYQQTPGQGLQFLFEYFSETQRNKGNFPGRFSGRQFSNSRSEMNVSTLELGDSALYLCASAIESGWDGYTFGSGTRLTVV.

V and J are TRBV11-2 and TRBJ2-7; the D gene is possibly TRBD2 (6 bases). The V and J ends lost 5 bases and 5 bases respectively, with 13 bases between them. The CDR3 extends over 13 amino acids. Germline V CDR1 and CDR2: SGHAT, FQNNGV. CDR3 region: CASSGGVFDEQYF. CDR3 sequence (DNA): TGTGCCAGCAGCGGCGGGGTTTTTGACGAGCAGTACTTC.

The J gene is TRBJ2-1, the V gene TRBV5-4, with 10 positions matching TRBD2. Looked up from germline, CDR1 is SGHNT and CDR2 is YYREEE (reference sequence). The CDR3 is made up of 15 amino acids. J lost 5 bases, V lost 3 bases, and 5 bases had no gene match. In nucleotides, the CDR3 is TGTGCCAGCAGCTGGACTAGCGGTGGGGACAATGAGCAGTTCTTC. Encoded protein: CASSWTSGGDNEQFF.

The rearrangement uses TRBV29-1 and TRBJ1-1; TRBD1 matches at 7 bases. CDR1 is SQVTM and CDR2 is ANQGSEA in the germline V gene. CDR3 length equals 13 residues. V shed 7 bases, J shed 1 base, and the junction held 6 bases outside the gene matches. CDR3: CSARQGPNTEAFF. The CDR3 bases are TGCAGCGCACGACAGGGCCCGAACACTGAAGCTTTCTTT.